This T cell receptor beta chain was recorded in a study of blood T cell repertoires in COVID-19. Some clones are missing from TCRdb's copy, which holds only in-frame ones; the method was immunoSEQ multiplex PCR. The sample holds approximately 200,000 clones; 84% are singletons and the top ten take approximately 3%. The source is a woman aged 30 to 39 who had recovered from COVID-19. Sequencing used PBMCs or T cells enriched from blood (not recorded which).

CDR3 residues: CASSLYDRGNTEAFF. Written as DNA, the CDR3 is TGTGCCAGCAGCCTTTATGACAGGGGGAACACTGAAGCTTTCTTT. The chain combines TRBV7-6 with TRBJ1-1; 8 bases fit TRBD1. J was trimmed by 1 base and V by 5 bases; bases with no gene match: 6. The CDR3 covers 15 residues. Germline CDR1 and CDR2: SGHVS and FNYEAQ. Full variable domain (missing parts from reference TRBV7-6 and TRBJ1-1): GAGVSQSPRYKVTKRGQDVALRCDPISGHVSLYWYRQALGQGPEFLTYFNYEAQQDKSGLPNDRFSAERPEGSISTLTIQRTEQRDSAMYRCASSLYDRGNTEAFFGQGTRLTVV.